A single sample is the source of the 25 T cell receptor beta chains below, sequenced in a study of blood T cell repertoires in COVID-19. Here immunoSEQ multiplex PCR was the method, and the copy in TCRdb shows in-frame clones only, minus some. Here the sample spans 120,000 or so clones, about 83% being singletons. Sequencing was carried out using peripheral blood. All receptors come from a man aged 60 to 75 with acute or convalescent COVID-19.

The rearrangement links TRBV11-2 to TRBJ2-1; maybe TRBD2 (5 bases). V lost 2 bases and J lost 8, with 13 bases in between. Per the germline V gene, CDR1 is SGHAT and CDR2 is FQNNGV. The CDR3 length is 14 residues. For the CDR3, the DNA is TGTGCCAGCAGCTTACGAGGGAGCAGCGATGAGCAGTTCTTC. It is translated as CASSLRGSSDEQFF.

The chain uses TRBV3-1 (or the pseudogene TRBV3-2) and TRBJ2-3, with a weak D call TRBD2 (6 bases). Germline CDR1 reads LGHDT; CDR2 reads YNNKEL (reference sequence). The ends were cut back, 4 bases at V and 3 bases at J, with 20 bases in the middle. The CDR3 runs 17 residues. CDR3 bases: TGTGCCAGCAGCCCCGGGGGAGTACCCCGGGGGACAGATACGCAGTATTTT. Residues: CASSPGGVPRGTDTQYF.

The CDR3 is CASSLQGVPDTGELFF. In DNA form, the CDR3 reads TGTGCCAGCAGCTTACAAGGGGTACCAGACACCGGGGAGCTGTTTTTT. The chain recombines TRBV7-6 with TRBJ2-2; the D gene is possibly TRBD1 (5 bases). In germline, CDR1 is SGHVS, CDR2 FNYEAQ. The V end was cut by 2 bases, the J end by 3 bases, with 13 bases between. CDR3 size: 16 residues.

This clone has only one observation. The chain carries TRBV24-1 and TRBJ1-3; D is perhaps TRBD1 (5 bases). Trimming shortened V by 4 bases and J by 4 bases, and 7 bases separated the two germline ends. This CDR3 contains 13 residues. The germline V gene encodes CDR1 KGHDR and CDR2 SFDVKD. CDR3 protein: CATSDGGGNTIYF. CDR3 DNA: TGTGCCACCAGTGACGGGGGGGGAAACACCATATATTTT.

The chain recombines TRBV27 with TRBJ2-1; D is perhaps TRBD2 (6 bases). The germline V and J ends were trimmed by 0 bases and 7 bases, with 16 bases remaining between them. Germline lookup yields CDR1 MNHEY and CDR2 SMNVEV (reference sequence). The CDR3 spans 16 residues. This CDR3 reads CASSLSVMGGGNEQFF. The DNA of the CDR3 is TGTGCCAGCAGTTTATCGGTTATGGGGGGAGGAAATGAGCAGTTCTTC.

In its sample, this clone was seen a few times. The chain recombines TRBV7-2 with TRBJ2-1; the D gene is possibly TRBD2 (5 bases). CDR3 length equals 16 residues. V lost 2 bases and J 7 bases, leaving 18 bases between the germline ends. Germline V gene lookup returns CDR1 SGHTA and CDR2 FQGNSA. The CDR3 loop reads CASSLREPAGLNEQFF. As DNA, the CDR3 is TGTGCCAGCAGCTTAAGGGAGCCTGCCGGTTTAAATGAGCAGTTCTTC.

V usage is TRBV19 and J usage is TRBJ2-1; D is perhaps TRBD2 (6 bases). CDR3 length equals 16 residues. Trimming cost V 5 bases and J 0 bases, with 14 bases left between them. The germline V gene encodes CDR1 LNHDA and CDR2 SQIVND (reference sequence). This CDR3 is CASSVAGTYSYNEQFF. The CDR3 DNA sequence: TGTGCCAGTAGTGTTGCCGGGACTTACTCCTACAATGAGCAGTTCTTC.

The V call is TRBV4-2, the J call TRBJ2-1, with 7 nucleotides matching TRBD2. Germline V gives CDR1 LGHNA, CDR2 YNFKEQ. This CDR3 is 17 amino acids long. Trimming cost V 3 bases and J 6 bases; bases outside gene matches: 14. The CDR3 sequence: CASSHGAGSRDGNEQFF. In DNA form, the CDR3 reads TGTGCCAGCAGCCACGGAGCGGGGAGCCGGGACGGCAATGAGCAGTTCTTC.

As DNA, the CDR3 is TGTGCCAGCAGTTTACCGGGACAGGGAGGGTTGAAAAGCAATCAGCCCCAGCATTTT. Protein: CASSLPGQGGLKSNQPQHF. The rearrangement uses TRBV28 and TRBJ1-5; TRBD1 matches at 9 bases. Germline CDR1 is MDHEN and CDR2 is SYDVKM. This CDR3 region has 19 residues. V shed 2 bases, J shed 1 base, and the junction held 12 bases outside the gene matches.

Only one count was recorded for this clone. Sequence at one end of the junction differs from germline and may be a read error. This chain connects TRBV6-5 to TRBJ2-3, with D unclear. This CDR3 comprises 15 residues. From germline, CDR1 is MNHEY and CDR2 SVGAGI. CDR3 nucleotides: TGTGCCAGCAGGCCCGACTCTGCAACGCTTGATATGCAGTATTTT. This gives the protein CASRPDSATLDMQYF.

This chain joins TRBV18 and TRBJ2-2; 7 bases are shared with TRBD1. The V segment lost 2 bases and the J segment 6 bases; nucleotides outside the gene matches: 6. The CDR3 runs 15 residues. The V gene's germline CDR1 is KGHSH and CDR2 LQKENI. Written as DNA, the CDR3 is TGTGCCAGCTCACCAAGAGGGGGCGACTCCGGGGAGCTGTTTTTT. Translation gives CASSPRGGDSGELFF.

The chain employs TRBV10-1 and TRBJ1-6; 7 nucleotides align to TRBD1. V lost 7 bases and J lost 8; bases outside the gene matches: 11. The CDR3 is 15 amino acids. Germline loops: CDR1 WNHNN, CDR2 SYGVQD (reference sequence). CDR3 sequence reads: CASTSPRDSDSPLHF. The CDR3 bases are TGCGCCAGCACTTCCCCTAGGGACAGCGATTCACCCCTCCACTTT.

The genes are TRBV21-1 and TRBJ2-3; TRBD2 is taken as the D call from the table, unchecked against the DNA. TRBV21-1 is noted as a pseudogene. This CDR3 has 22 amino acids. CDR3 coding DNA: TGTGCCAGCAGCAAAGAGGTGAACCGACAGGGGCCTTTGGGACTAGCAATGGATACGCAGTATTTT. Translation: CASSKEVNRQGPLGLAMDTQYF.

The CDR3 reads CASSSERANSPLHF. The CDR3 DNA sequence: TGTGCCAGCAGTTCCGAGAGGGCGAATTCACCCCTCCACTTT. The chain employs TRBV5-6 and TRBJ1-6, with D uncertain. V shed 5 bases and J shed 7 bases, with 13 bases lying between them. The CDR3 consists of 14 residues. Per germline, CDR1 SGHDT and CDR2 YYEEEE.

The chain couples TRBV13 to TRBJ2-4, with TRBD2 matching over 12 bases. V shed 0 bases, J shed 2 bases, and the junction held 17 bases outside the gene matches. The germline CDR1 and CDR2 sequences are PRHDT and FYEKMQ (reference sequence). This CDR3 contains 22 residues. The CDR3 loop reads CASSLGGLAGIVVEGSKNIQYF. CDR3 in DNA: TGTGCCAGCAGCTTAGGTGGACTAGCGGGAATCGTTGTAGAGGGTTCCAAAAACATTCAGTACTTC.

The J gene is TRBJ2-4, the V gene TRBV7-3; maybe TRBD1 (6 bases). This CDR3 region has 13 residues. The germline V gene has CDR1 SGHTA and CDR2 FQGTGA. Trimming left V 2 bases short and J 7 bases short, with 9 bases between. The CDR3 is CASSLGGANIQYF. The CDR3 nucleotides are TGTGCCAGCAGCTTAGGGGGCGCGAACATTCAGTACTTC.

The V and J genes are TRBV6-6 and TRBJ2-5; D perhaps matches TRBD1 (6 bases). Germline V gene lookup returns CDR1 MNHNY and CDR2 SVGAGI (reference sequence). Trimming removed 0 bases from V and 2 bases from J, with 10 bases in between. The CDR3 totals 15 residues. The CDR3 DNA reads as TGTGCCAGCAGTTACTCGGGCAGGGGACAAGAGACCCAGTACTTC. Its translation: CASSYSGRGQETQYF.

V gene TRBV7-2 combines with J gene TRBJ2-1; the D is unclear. Trimming removed 2 bases from V and 11 bases from J, with 16 bases in between. The CDR3 contains 14 residues. Germline assignment: CDR1 SGHTA and CDR2 FQGNSA. CDR3 sequence: CASSLSGNPNQQFF. In DNA form, the CDR3 reads TGTGCCAGCAGCTTATCCGGTAATCCAAATCAGCAGTTCTTC.

V is TRBV30 and J is TRBJ2-2; 8 bases line up with TRBD1. The V segment lost 1 base and the J segment 5 bases; nucleotides outside the gene matches: 9. The CDR3 contains 16 residues. CDR1 and CDR2 (germline): GTSNPN, SVGIG (reference sequence). The CDR3 nucleotides are TGTGCCTGGAGTGAGCTCCCGGGACAGGCAACCGGGGAGCTGTTTTTT. This translates into CAWSELPGQATGELFF.

J is TRBJ1-1 and V is TRBV28; the D is unclear. CDR1 is MDHEN, CDR2 SYDVKM, per germline. CDR3 length: 12 residues. The V and J ends lost 7 bases and 1 base respectively, with 7 bases between them. In nucleotides, the CDR3 is TGTGCCAGCAATGGCGGGAACACTGAAGCTTTCTTT. Its translation: CASNGGNTEAFF.

The chain carries TRBV6-2 or TRBV6-3 and TRBJ2-7, with 7 bases aligning to TRBD1. The CDR3 sequence is 14 residues long. Germline assignment: CDR1 MNHEY and CDR2 SVGEGT. V was clipped by 5 bases and J by 5 bases; unmatched bases: 9. CDR3 region: CASSPYSGQDEQYF. CDR3 coding DNA: TGTGCCAGCAGTCCCTATTCAGGACAGGACGAGCAGTACTTC.

This chain uses TRBV7-9 with TRBJ1-6; no clear D. Trimming removed 4 bases at V and 0 bases at J, with 10 bases between. Germline lookup yields CDR1 SEHNR and CDR2 FQNEAQ (reference sequence). The CDR3 length is 16 residues. Here the CDR3 DNA reads TGTGCCAGCAGCTCTACGGGGAGCTCCTATAATTCACCCCTCCACTTT. Translated: CASSSTGSSYNSPLHF.

CDR3 region: CASSRTRELFF. CDR3 in DNA: TGTGCCAGCAGCCGTACCCGAGAACTGTTTTTT. This sequence joins TRBV16 and TRBJ1-4; D gene unclear. The CDR3 consists of 11 residues. The V gene lost 4 bases and the J gene lost 12 bases, with 9 bases spanning the gap. Germline V gene data show CDR1 as KGHSY and CDR2 as FQNENV.

The V call is TRBV29-1, the J call TRBJ2-7; TRBD1 matches at 12 bases. The J segment lost 3 bases and the V segment lost 6 bases, leaving 3 bases of the junction unmatched. CDR3 length: 13 residues. CDR1 and CDR2 (germline): SQVTM, ANQGSEA. The CDR3: CSVGQGAGYEQYF. In DNA form, the CDR3 reads TGCAGCGTGGGACAGGGGGCGGGCTACGAGCAGTACTTC.

The rearrangement joins TRBV10-3 to TRBJ1-1; D is undetermined. V dropped 2 bases and J dropped 1 base, with 8 bases sitting between them. The CDR3 contains 14 residues. Looked up from germline, CDR1 is ENHRY and CDR2 is SYGVKD. In DNA form, the CDR3 reads TGTGCCATCAGTGAGGCGGAAAAGAACACTGAAGCTTTCTTT. Encoded protein: CAISEAEKNTEAFF.